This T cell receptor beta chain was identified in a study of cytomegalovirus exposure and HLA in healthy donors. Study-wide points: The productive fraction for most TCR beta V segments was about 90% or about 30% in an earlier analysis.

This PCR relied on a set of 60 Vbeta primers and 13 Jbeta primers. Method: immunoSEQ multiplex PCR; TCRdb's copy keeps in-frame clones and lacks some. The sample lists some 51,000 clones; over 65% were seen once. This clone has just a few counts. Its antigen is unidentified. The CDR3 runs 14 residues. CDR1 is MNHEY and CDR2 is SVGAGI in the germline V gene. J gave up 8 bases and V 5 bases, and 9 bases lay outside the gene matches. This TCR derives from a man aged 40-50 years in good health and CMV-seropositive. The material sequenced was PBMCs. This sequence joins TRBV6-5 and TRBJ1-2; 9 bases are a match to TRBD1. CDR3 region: CASSPGTGRDGYTF. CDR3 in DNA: TGTGCCAGCAGTCCTGGGACAGGGAGGGACGGCTACACCTTC.